A selection of T cell receptor beta chains follows, all from one sample in a study of T cell responses to AZD1222 COVID-19 vaccine. Clones were read by immunoSEQ multiplex PCR, and TCRdb kept only the in-frame ones, dropping some. Of tens of thousands of clones listed, approximately 90% are singletons. The sequences come from peripheral blood, collected on day 0 of MenACWY control vaccination. These receptors were taken from an adult in good health. CDR3s include the opening cysteine and the closing phenylalanine or tryptophan. Each record gives: D gene, V gene, J gene, clone size, CDR3 DNA, CDR3 protein. D genes are given only for firm matches. Expanded clones are given a class, and other clones once, few, many or no size at all.

d_gene: .
v_gene: TRBV9
j_gene: TRBJ2-3
abundance: .
CDR3nt: TGTGCCAGCAGCCCCTCGAAAGATACGCAGTATTTT
CDR3aa: CASSPSKDTQYF

d_gene: TRBD1
v_gene: TRBV7-9
j_gene: TRBJ1-3
abundance: .
CDR3nt: TGTGCCAGCAGGCACGCTACAGGGGGAGTGAGTGGAAACACCATATATTTT
CDR3aa: CASRHATGGVSGNTIYF

d_gene: TRBD1
v_gene: TRBV28
j_gene: TRBJ2-7
abundance: .
CDR3nt: TGTGCCAGCAGTTTATCGGGACAGACCTACGAGCAGTACTTC
CDR3aa: CASSLSGQTYEQYF

d_gene: .
v_gene: TRBV4-3
j_gene: TRBJ1-6
abundance: once
CDR3nt: TGCGCCAGCAGCCAAGGGGGAGGGAGCAATTCACCCCTCCACTTT
CDR3aa: CASSQGGGSNSPLHF

d_gene: .
v_gene: TRBV6-2/TRBV6-3
j_gene: TRBJ1-2
abundance: .
CDR3nt: TGTGCCAGCAGTCAGGGAGGCGGCTACACCTTC
CDR3aa: CASSQGGGYTF

d_gene: TRBD1
v_gene: TRBV5-1
j_gene: TRBJ1-1
abundance: .
CDR3nt: TGCGCCAGCAGCTTCGGGACAGGTGACACTGAAGCTTTCTTT
CDR3aa: CASSFGTGDTEAFF

d_gene: TRBD1
v_gene: TRBV10-3
j_gene: TRBJ1-4
abundance: .
CDR3nt: TGTGCCATCAGCCTTGGACAGGGGGGCGATGAAAAACTGTTTTTT
CDR3aa: CAISLGQGGDEKLFF

d_gene: .
v_gene: TRBV12-3/TRBV12-4
j_gene: TRBJ1-1
abundance: .
CDR3nt: TGTGCCAGCAGTTTATTGAACACTGAAGCTTTCTTT
CDR3aa: CASSLLNTEAFF

d_gene: .
v_gene: TRBV30
j_gene: TRBJ1-2
abundance: .
CDR3nt: TGTGCCTGGAGTTCGGCAGGCTATGGCTACACCTTC
CDR3aa: CAWSSAGYGYTF

d_gene: TRBD1
v_gene: TRBV15
j_gene: TRBJ2-7
abundance: .
CDR3nt: TGTGCCACCAGCGTGGGGCCGGGACAGGGGGATAGCTCCTACGAGCAGTACTTC
CDR3aa: CATSVGPGQGDSSYEQYF

d_gene: .
v_gene: TRBV27
j_gene: TRBJ2-7
abundance: once
CDR3nt: TGTGCCAGCAGCGAAGGGACAAGGCGGTACTTC
CDR3aa: CASSEGTRRYF

d_gene: TRBD2
v_gene: TRBV19
j_gene: TRBJ2-7
abundance: .
CDR3nt: TGTGCCAGTAGCCCTTGGACTAGCGGGACCAGCGAGCAGTACTTC
CDR3aa: CASSPWTSGTSEQYF

d_gene: .
v_gene: TRBV5-6
j_gene: TRBJ2-5
abundance: few
CDR3nt: TGTGCCAGCAGCTTCTTAGGGGAGACCCAGTACTTC
CDR3aa: CASSFLGETQYF

d_gene: TRBD2
v_gene: TRBV4-3
j_gene: TRBJ2-7
abundance: .
CDR3nt: TGCGCCAGCGGGGAGGGTTACGGGTTTAGAGAGCAGTACTTC
CDR3aa: CASGEGYGFREQYF

d_gene: TRBD2
v_gene: TRBV27
j_gene: TRBJ2-5
abundance: few
CDR3nt: TGTGCCAGCAGTTTAAGGGGACTAGGGGGAGAGACCCAGTACTTC
CDR3aa: CASSLRGLGGETQYF

d_gene: .
v_gene: TRBV7-9
j_gene: TRBJ1-2
abundance: .
CDR3nt: TGTGCCAGCAGCTTAGAACAGACACCCAATGGCTACACCTTC
CDR3aa: CASSLEQTPNGYTF

d_gene: .
v_gene: TRBV7-9
j_gene: TRBJ2-7
abundance: .
CDR3nt: TGTGCCAGCAGCTTAGTATCTACAGTTACCGAGCAGTACTTC
CDR3aa: CASSLVSTVTEQYF

d_gene: TRBD1
v_gene: TRBV28
j_gene: TRBJ2-3
abundance: .
CDR3nt: TGTGCCAGCAGCTCCGGACAGGTCCGCACAGATACGCAGTATTTT
CDR3aa: CASSSGQVRTDTQYF

d_gene: .
v_gene: TRBV28
j_gene: TRBJ1-2
abundance: .
CDR3nt: TGTGCCAGCAGGCCCGCCGACAGTTGGCTGATCTTC
CDR3aa: CASRPADSWLIF

d_gene: .
v_gene: TRBV5-1
j_gene: TRBJ2-1
abundance: .
CDR3nt: TGCGCCAGCAGCTCGGGAAACCGGGGCTACAATGAGCAGTTCTTC
CDR3aa: CASSSGNRGYNEQFF

d_gene: .
v_gene: TRBV27
j_gene: TRBJ2-7
abundance: .
CDR3nt: TGTGCATCGGGCAGGGAGGACTACGAGCAGTACTTC
CDR3aa: CASGREDYEQYF

d_gene: TRBD2
v_gene: TRBV7-9
j_gene: TRBJ2-1
abundance: .
CDR3nt: TGTGCCAGCAGCCCAACCGGGACTAGCGGGAAAAATGAGCAGTTCTTC
CDR3aa: CASSPTGTSGKNEQFF

d_gene: TRBD2
v_gene: TRBV29-1
j_gene: TRBJ2-1
abundance: .
CDR3nt: TGCAGCGTCGGTGAGGGACTAGTTAGTCTCGGAGGGCAGTTCTTC
CDR3aa: CSVGEGLVSLGGQFF

d_gene: .
v_gene: TRBV3-1/TRBV3-2
j_gene: TRBJ2-4
abundance: .
CDR3nt: TGTGCCAGCCGGAGTAGTGACAAAAACATTCAGTACTTC
CDR3aa: CASRSSDKNIQYF